Listed below are T cell receptor beta chains from one sample, sequenced in a study of T-cell reconstitution after alpha-beta-depleted transplantation in children. Using its own MiXCR run on the PCR reads, TCRdb lists one record per CDR3 protein. The sample lists 200,000 to 250,000 distinct CDR3 sequences; approximately 24% were seen once. The sample in question was PBMCs, mostly from graft donor cells, obtained 360 days after TCRalphabeta/CD19-depleted stem cell transplant. Every receptor here comes from a female patient between 2 and 15 years old who had a stem cell transplant for congenital amegakaryocytic thrombocytopenia, so the T cells may come from the graft donor. CDR3s include the opening cysteine and the closing phenylalanine or tryptophan. A D gene is named only where the DNA matches it firmly. A row's size may be missing; if present it is once, few, many or a size class.

TRBD2 . 17 TRBJ2-1 TRBV11-2 CASSPTALAGDHNEHFF TGTGCCAGCAGCCCCACAGCGCTTGCGGGAGACCACAATGAGCATTTCTTC
TRBD2 few 15 TRBJ2-1 TRBV20-1 CSARHSGRVYNEQFF TGCAGTGCTAGACATAGCGGGAGGGTTTACAATGAGCAGTTCTTC
. . 14 TRBJ2-1 TRBV27 CASSLSPTGHEQFF TGTGCCAGCAGTTTATCCCCAACCGGGCATGAGCAGTTCTTC
. many 15 TRBJ2-2 TRBV5-6 CASSLRIRATGELFF TGTGCCAGCAGCTTGAGGATCAGGGCCACCGGGGAGCTGTTTTTT
. few 15 TRBJ2-2 TRBV29-1 CSVDTADSHTGELFF TGCAGCGTTGATACGGCAGATTCACACACCGGGGAGCTGTTTTTT
. few 10 TRBJ2-1 TRBV2 CASSHTEQFF TGTGCCAGCAGTCACACTGAGCAGTTCTTC
TRBD1 once 14 TRBJ1-1 TRBV29-1 CSVAQGWGNTEAFF TGCAGCGTTGCACAGGGGTGGGGAAACACTGAAGCTTTCTTT
. . 13 TRBJ1-4 TRBV29-1 CSVEGENNEKLFF TGCAGCGTTGAGGGGGAAAATAATGAAAAACTGTTTTTT
TRBD1 . 15 TRBJ2-7 TRBV20-1 CSASGTGSSSYEQYF TGCAGTGCTAGTGGGACAGGGTCTAGCTCCTACGAGCAGTACTTC
. . 14 TRBJ2-1 TRBV11-2 CASSPGQFYNEQFF TGTGCCAGCAGCCCAGGACAGTTCTACAATGAGCAGTTCTTC
TRBD2 . 14 TRBJ2-1 TRBV20-1 CSATTSGTGNEQFF TGCAGTGCTACGACTAGCGGGACGGGAAATGAGCAGTTCTTC
. . 14 TRBJ1-3 TRBV12-3/TRBV12-4 CASSKGRSGNTIYF TGTGCCAGCAGCAAGGGAAGGTCTGGAAACACCATATATTTT
TRBD1 . 14 TRBJ1-5 TRBV6-1 CASSERTGGQPQHF TGTGCCAGCAGTGAAAGGACAGGGGGACAGCCCCAGCATTTT
. . 13 TRBJ2-7 TRBV12-3/TRBV12-4 CASSLTEAYEQYF TGTGCCAGCAGCCTGACAGAGGCCTACGAGCAGTACTTC
. many 18 TRBJ2-4 TRBV10-3 CAISESWTTSAPKNIQYF TGTGCCATCAGTGAGTCCTGGACAACCTCTGCCCCCAAAAACATTCAGTACTTC
TRBD2 many 14 TRBJ2-5 TRBV18 CASSLGTSSETQYF TGTGCCAGCTCACTGGGGACTAGCAGCGAGACCCAGTACTTC
TRBD2 . 14 TRBJ2-3 TRBV6-2/TRBV6-3 CASRPSGDTDTQYF TGTGCCAGCAGGCCTAGCGGGGACACAGATACGCAGTATTTT
TRBD1 few 14 TRBJ1-1 TRBV12-3/TRBV12-4 CASSFGQGDTEAFF TGTGCCAGCAGTTTCGGGCAGGGGGATACTGAAGCTTTCTTT
. . 18 TRBJ2-3 TRBV18 CASSSERPLGQSTDTQYF TGTGCCAGCTCCTCCGAGCGGCCTCTGGGGCAAAGCACAGATACGCAGTATTTT
. . 13 TRBJ2-7 TRBV28 CASVSRVPYEQYF TGTGCCAGCGTAAGCAGGGTCCCCTACGAGCAGTACTTC
. . 12 TRBJ1-4 TRBV28 CASSQLDEKLFF TGTGCCAGCAGCCAACTGGATGAAAAACTGTTTTTT
. few 16 TRBJ1-1 TRBV4-1 CASSQDAGFGTTEAFF TGCGCCAGCAGCCAAGATGCCGGGTTCGGGACCACTGAAGCTTTCTTT
TRBD2 . 17 TRBJ2-3 TRBV6-2/TRBV6-3 CASSYSNRLAVTDTQYF TGTGCCAGCAGTTACTCTAACCGACTAGCGGTCACAGATACGCAGTATTTT
TRBD2 few 17 TRBJ2-7 TRBV25-1 CASSKNQREGLSYEQYF TGTGCCAGCAGTAAAAATCAGCGGGAGGGCCTTTCCTACGAGCAGTACTTC
TRBD2 . 15 TRBJ2-1 TRBV24-1 CATRSLGGGTNEQFF TGTGCCACCAGATCCCTTGGCGGGGGGACAAATGAGCAGTTCTTC
. . 13 TRBJ2-3 TRBV7-2 CASSLATEDTQYF TGTGCCAGCAGCTTAGCGACGGAAGATACGCAGTATTTT
TRBD2 few 16 TRBJ2-7 TRBV7-8 CASSFSGTTSSYEQYF TGTGCCAGCAGCTTTTCCGGGACTACTTCCTCCTACGAGCAGTACTTC
TRBD1 . 13 TRBJ2-1 TRBV13 CASSFEGANEQFF TGTGCCAGCAGCTTCGAGGGGGCGAATGAGCAGTTCTTC
TRBD1 . 16 TRBJ2-7 TRBV5-5 CASSILGTGGNYEQYF TGTGCCAGCAGCATCTTAGGGACAGGGGGTAACTACGAGCAGTACTTC
TRBD1 . 15 TRBJ2-7 TRBV7-2 CASSLDDRDVYEQYF TGTGCCAGCAGCTTAGACGACAGGGACGTCTACGAGCAGTACTTC
TRBD2 . 17 TRBJ2-1 TRBV4-1 CASSPEAPSGGPNEQFF TGCGCCAGCAGCCCCGAGGCCCCTAGCGGGGGGCCCAATGAGCAGTTCTTC
TRBD2 . 16 TRBJ2-1 TRBV5-1 CASSLEGGRAHNEQFF TGCGCCAGCAGCTTGGAAGGCGGGAGGGCCCACAATGAGCAGTTCTTC